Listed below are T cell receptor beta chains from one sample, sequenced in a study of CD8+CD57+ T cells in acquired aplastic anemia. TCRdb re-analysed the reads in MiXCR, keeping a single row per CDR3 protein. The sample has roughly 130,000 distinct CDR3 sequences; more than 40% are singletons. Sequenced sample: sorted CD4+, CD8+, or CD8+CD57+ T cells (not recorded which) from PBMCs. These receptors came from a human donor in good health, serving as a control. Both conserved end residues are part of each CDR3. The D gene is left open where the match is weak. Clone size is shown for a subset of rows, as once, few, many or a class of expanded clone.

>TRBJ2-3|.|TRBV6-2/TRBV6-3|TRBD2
CASSYAGLAGGTSTDTQYF
TGTGCCAGCAGTTACGCGGGGCTAGCGGGGGGGACTAGCACAGATACGCAGTATTTT
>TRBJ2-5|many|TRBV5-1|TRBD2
CASSLVAGGPETQYF
TGCGCCAGCAGCTTGGTGGCGGGGGGGCCAGAGACCCAGTACTTC
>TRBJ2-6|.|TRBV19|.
CASSIQDSGANVLTF
TGTGCCAGTAGTATTCAAGACTCTGGGGCCAACGTCCTGACTTTC
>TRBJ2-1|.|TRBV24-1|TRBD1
CATNDRGHGNEQFF
TGTGCCACGAACGACAGGGGCCATGGCAATGAGCAGTTCTTC
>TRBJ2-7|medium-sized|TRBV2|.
CASTQDGNYEQYF
TGTGCCAGCACCCAGGACGGAAACTACGAGCAGTACTTC
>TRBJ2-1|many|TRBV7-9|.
CASSEGLTGDEQFF
TGTGCCAGCAGCGAAGGACTAACTGGGGATGAGCAGTTCTTC
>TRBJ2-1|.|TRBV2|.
CASSEWQGLGRRGDEQFF
TGTGCCAGCAGTGAATGGCAGGGTTTAGGTAGGAGAGGCGATGAGCAGTTCTTC
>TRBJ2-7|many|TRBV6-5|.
CASTRTAFSSYEQYF
TGTGCCAGCACTCGGACAGCGTTTAGCTCCTACGAGCAGTACTTC
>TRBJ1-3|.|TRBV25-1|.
CASSGWGTGHTIYF
TGTGCCAGCAGTGGATGGGGAACAGGACACACCATATATTTT
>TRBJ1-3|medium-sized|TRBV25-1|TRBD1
CASSDPQGAENTIYF
TGTGCCAGCAGTGACCCACAGGGGGCGGAAAACACCATATATTTT
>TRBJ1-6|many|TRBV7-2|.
CASSLGRADSPLHF
TGTGCCAGCAGCTTAGGCAGGGCCGATTCACCCCTCCACTTT
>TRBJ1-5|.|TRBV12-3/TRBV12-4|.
CASSLWSRGGNQPQHF
TGTGCCAGCAGTTTATGGTCCAGGGGTGGCAATCAGCCCCAACATTTT
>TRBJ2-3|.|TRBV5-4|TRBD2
CASSLDPAGGRSADTQYF
TGTGCCAGCAGCTTGGATCCAGCGGGGGGGCGTAGCGCAGATACGCAGTATTTT
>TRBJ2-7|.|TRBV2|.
CASSGVLPTF
TGTGCCAGCAGTGGGGTGTTGCCTACATTC
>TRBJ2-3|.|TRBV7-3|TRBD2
CASSLRILAGGQTDTQYF
TGTGCCAGCAGCTTAAGGATCCTAGCGGGGGGGCAAACAGATACGCAGTATTTT
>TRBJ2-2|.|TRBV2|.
CASIKGGNTGELFF
TGTGCCAGCATAAAAGGGGGGAACACCGGGGAGCTGTTTTTT
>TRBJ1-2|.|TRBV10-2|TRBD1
CASRRDRDYGYTF
TGCGCCAGCAGAAGGGACAGGGACTATGGCTACACCTTC
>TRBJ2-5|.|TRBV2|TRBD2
CASSDVGGGEETQYF
TGTGCCAGCAGTGATGTTGGCGGGGGAGAAGAGACCCAGTACTTC
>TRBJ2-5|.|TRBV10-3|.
CAISVTQETQYF
TGTGCCATCAGTGTGACCCAAGAGACCCAGTACTTC
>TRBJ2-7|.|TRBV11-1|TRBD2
CASSSTKTSGGAYEQYF
TGTGCCAGCAGCTCCACAAAAACTAGCGGGGGGGCCTACGAGCAGTACTTC
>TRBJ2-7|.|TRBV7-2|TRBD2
CATSTSPSYEQYF
TGTGCCACTTCGACTAGCCCCTCCTACGAGCAGTACTTC
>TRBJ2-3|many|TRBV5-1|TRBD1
CATKGAGTDTQYF
TGCGCCACTAAGGGGGCGGGTACAGATACGCAGTATTTT
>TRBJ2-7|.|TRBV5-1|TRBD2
CACSLGRGEQYF
TGCGCCTGCAGCTTAGGACGGGGGGAGCAGTATTTC
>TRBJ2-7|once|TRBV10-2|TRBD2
CASSELGGGDSYEQYF
TGCGCCAGCAGTGAGTTGGGGGGGGGAGACTCCTACGAGCAGTACTTC
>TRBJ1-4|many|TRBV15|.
CATSRVGGLGEKLFF
TGTGCCACCAGCAGAGTGGGGGGGCTAGGTGAAAAACTGTTTTTT
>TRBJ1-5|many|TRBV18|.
CASSPRNNQPQHF
TGTGCCAGCTCACCTAGAAATAATCAGCCCCAGCATTTT
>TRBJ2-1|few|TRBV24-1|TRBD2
CATSDPKLAGGGNEQFF
TGTGCCACCAGTGACCCAAAACTAGCGGGGGGTGGTAATGAGCAGTTCTTC
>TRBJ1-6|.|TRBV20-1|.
CSARLARDGYSPLHF
TGCAGTGCTAGACTCGCCCGGGACGGATATTCACCCCTCCACTTT
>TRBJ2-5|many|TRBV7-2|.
CASSFRRDSLGETQYF
TGTGCCAGCAGCTTCCGCCGGGACTCTTTGGGAGAGACCCAGTACTTC
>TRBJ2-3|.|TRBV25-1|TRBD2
CASSEPGLAGGLTDTQYF
TGTGCCAGCAGTGAGCCGGGACTAGCGGGGGGGCTCACAGATACGCAGTATTTT
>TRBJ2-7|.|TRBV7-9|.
CASSLKGGYEQYF
TGTGCCAGCAGCTTAAAAGGGGGCTACGAGCAGTACTTC
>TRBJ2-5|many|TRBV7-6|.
CASSLERPRETQYF
TGTGCCAGCAGCTTAGAGCGACCTAGAGAGACCCAGTACTTC
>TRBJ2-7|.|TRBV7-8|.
CASSLHSGGSSYEQYF
TGTGCCAGCAGCTTACACAGCGGAGGGAGCTCCTACGAGCAGTACTTC
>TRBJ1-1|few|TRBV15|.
CATSRTSTGNTEAFF
TGTGCCACCAGCAGAACCTCGACAGGGAACACTGAAGCTTTCTTT
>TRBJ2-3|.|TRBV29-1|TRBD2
CSAGGAGGLGGTQYF
TGCAGCGCCGGAGGCGCGGGGGGGCTGGGAGGTACGCAGTATTTT
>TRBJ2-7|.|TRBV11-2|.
CASSREFYEQYF
TGTGCCAGCAGCCGGGAGTTCTACGAGCAGTACTTC
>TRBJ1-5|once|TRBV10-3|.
CDIGPRDQPQHF
TGTGACATTGGTCCACGGGATCAGCCCCAGCATTTT
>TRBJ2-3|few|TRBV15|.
CATSRDVRATDTQYF
TGTGCCACCAGCAGAGATGTCAGGGCAACAGATACGCAGTATTTT
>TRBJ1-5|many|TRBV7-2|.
CASSLSVGPNQPQHF
TGTGCCAGCAGCTTATCCGTCGGCCCCAATCAGCCCCAGCATTTT
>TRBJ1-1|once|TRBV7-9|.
CASSFGDEAFF
TGTGCCAGCAGCTTCGGGGATGAAGCTTTCTTT
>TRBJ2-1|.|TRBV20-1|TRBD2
CSADPSPASGGAENEQFF
TGCAGTGCTGATCCCTCGCCTGCTAGCGGGGGGGCCGAGAATGAGCAGTTCTTC
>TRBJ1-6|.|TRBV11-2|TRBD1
CASSEDRGMSSYNSPLHF
TGTGCCAGCAGCGAGGACAGGGGGATGTCATCCTATAATTCACCCCTCCACTTT
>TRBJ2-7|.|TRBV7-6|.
CASSLTLRSVEQYF
TGTGCCAGCAGCTTGACACTCCGGTCGGTCGAGCAGTACTTC
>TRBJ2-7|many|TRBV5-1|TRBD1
CASSSTGQLREQYF
TGCGCCAGCAGCTCGACAGGGCAATTGAGGGAGCAGTACTTC
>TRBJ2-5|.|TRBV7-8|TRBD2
CASSRRTSGGAGETQYF
TGTGCCAGCAGCCGACGGACTAGCGGGGGGGCGGGAGAGACCCAGTACTTC
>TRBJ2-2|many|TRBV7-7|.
CASGVARADTGELFF
TGTGCCAGCGGGGTAGCGAGGGCGGACACCGGGGAGCTGTTTTTT
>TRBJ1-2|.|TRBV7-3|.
CAIRLNREGVYGYTF
TGTGCCATCAGACTGAACAGGGAGGGCGTCTATGGCTACACCTTC
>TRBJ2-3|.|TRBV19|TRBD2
CASSLRNTGLAGRTDTQYF
TGTGCCAGTAGTCTGAGGAATACTGGACTAGCGGGACGCACAGATACGCAGTATTTT
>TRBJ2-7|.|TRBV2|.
CASSARTADNEQYF
TGTGCCAGCAGCGCCCGGACGGCTGACAACGAGCAGTACTTC
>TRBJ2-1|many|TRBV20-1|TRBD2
CSARGPHLAGADEQFF
TGCAGTGCTAGAGGCCCCCACTTAGCGGGGGCGGATGAGCAGTTCTTC
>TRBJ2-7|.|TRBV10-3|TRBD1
CAISDSSPGQGSYEQYF
TGTGCCATCAGTGACTCCTCTCCGGGACAGGGCTCCTACGAGCAGTACTTC